Each of the 3 T cell receptor beta chains below was sequenced from the same sample in a study of T cell responses to AZD1222 COVID-19 vaccine. Assay: immunoSEQ multiplex PCR; the TCRdb copy retains only in-frame clones and omits some. Of under 200,000 clones listed, roughly 86% are singletons. Sequencing used peripheral blood, obtained on day 0 of AZD1222 vaccination. These receptors were obtained from an adult in good health.

The V call is TRBV6-2 or TRBV6-3, the J call TRBJ2-1, with TRBD1 matching over 7 bases. The CDR3 spans 16 residues. Looked up from germline, CDR1 is MNHEY and CDR2 is SVGEGT. V trimming: 5 bases; J trimming: 4 bases; junction bases outside the gene matches: 11. As DNA, the CDR3 is TGTGCCAGCAGTGGACACAGGGGATTACTGTACAATGAGCAGTTCTTC. Translation: CASSGHRGLLYNEQFF.

The rearrangement links TRBV5-5 to TRBJ1-5; TRBD1 aligns across 8 bases. Germline V gene data show CDR1 as SGHKS and CDR2 as YYEKEE (reference sequence). CDR3 size: 16 residues. Germline trimming cut 0 bases from V and 6 bases from J; bases unmatched to any gene: 8. The CDR3 nucleotides are TGTGCCAGCAGCTTGGAGCCTACAGGGGGTGCTCAGCCCCAGCATTTT. Its protein product is CASSLEPTGGAQPQHF.

This clone was observed a single time. CDR3 bases: TGTGCCAGTATGGCCAGGTTAAATCAGCCCCAGCATTTT. This encodes CASMARLNQPQHF. The chain recombines TRBV19 with TRBJ1-5; D remains ambiguous. Germline values: CDR1 LNHDA, CDR2 SQIVND (reference sequence). V was cut by 7 bases and J by 4 bases, with 11 bases left in between. The CDR3 covers 13 residues.